Presented here are 31 T cell receptor beta chains from one specimen sequenced in a study of cytomegalovirus exposure and HLA in healthy donors. PCR amplification relied on 60 Vbeta primers (plus 13 Jbeta primers). Generated by immunoSEQ multiplex PCR, the TCRdb table keeps only in-frame clones and is missing some. This table has over 45,000 clones, 65% to 90% appearing once. The sample was PBMCs. These receptors came from a man aged 25-45 years in good health and CMV-seronegative.

V gene TRBV7-9 combines with J gene TRBJ1-5; 7 bases line up with TRBD1. Germline assignment: CDR1 SEHNR and CDR2 FQNEAQ (reference sequence). With 5 bases clipped from V and 6 bases from J, the junction kept 4 bases outside the gene matches. This CDR3 contains 13 residues. CDR3 DNA sequence: TGTGCCAGCAGCAGGGGGCCAGGTCAGCCCCAGCATTTT. It encodes CASSRGPGQPQHF. The full variable domain, in which reference TRBV7-9 and TRBJ1-5 provide the parts outside the CDR3, is DTGVSQNPRHKITKRGQNVTFRCDPISEHNRLYWYRQTLGQGPEFLTYFQNEAQLEKSRLLSDRFSAERPKGSFSTLEIQRTEQGDSAMYLCASSRGPGQPQHFGDGTRLSIL.

The genes are TRBV7-2 and TRBJ1-2, with 9 bases fitting TRBD1. The germline V gene has CDR1 SGHTA and CDR2 FQGNSA. The CDR3 sequence is 14 residues long. V was pared by 5 bases and J by 6 bases, with 7 bases of the junction left unmatched. The CDR3 DNA reads TGTGCCAGCAGCATCGGGACAGGGATGGATGGCTACACCTTC. Its protein is CASSIGTGMDGYTF.

The chain is built from TRBV4-2 and TRBJ2-3, with 10 bases aligning to TRBD1. This CDR3 is built from 16 residues. Germline V CDR1 and CDR2: LGHNA, YNFKEQ. Germline trimming cut 2 bases from V and 5 bases from J; bases unmatched to any gene: 7. The CDR3 region is CASSQSGTGAGDTQYF. For the CDR3, the DNA is TGTGCCAGCAGCCAATCCGGGACAGGGGCAGGAGATACGCAGTATTTT.

This clone was counted a single time. J is TRBJ1-2 and V is TRBV7-8, with 9 bases that match TRBD1. CDR1 SGHVS and CDR2 FQNEAQ come from the germline V gene. Trimming removed 5 bases from V and 4 bases from J; junction bases left unmatched: 5. The CDR3 has 14 amino acids. CDR3 DNA: TGTGCCAGCAGCGCCACAGGGGGCTTCTATGGCTACACCTTC. As protein: CASSATGGFYGYTF. Full variable domain (missing parts from reference TRBV7-8 and TRBJ1-2): GAGVSQSPRYKVAKRGQDVALRCDPISGHVSLFWYQQALGQGPEFLTYFQNEAQLDKSGLPSDRFFAERPEGSVSTLKIQRTQQEDSAVYLCASSATGGFYGYTFGSGTRLTVV.

This clone was seen a single time. This sequence joins TRBV5-6 and TRBJ2-3, with TRBD2 matching 16 bases. Germline V CDR1 and CDR2: SGHDT, YYEEEE. V trimming: 4 bases; J trimming: 1 base; junction bases outside the gene matches: 3. CDR3 size: 17 residues. CDR3 sequence: CASSDGTSGRGTDTQYF. For the CDR3, the DNA is TGTGCCAGCAGCGACGGGACTAGCGGGAGGGGCACAGATACGCAGTATTTT.

The chain carries TRBV10-3 and TRBJ1-1, with D possibly being TRBD1 (6 bases). This CDR3 spans 15 amino acids. Germline V gene sequence: CDR1 ENHRY, CDR2 SYGVKD. V was trimmed by 4 bases and J by 2 bases, leaving 14 bases between them. In DNA, the CDR3 is TGTGCCATCAGTGGACAGGTAGTGGGAAACACTGAAGCTTTCTTT. Its protein is CAISGQVVGNTEAFF.

This clone has a single count. V is TRBV6-5 and J is TRBJ1-5, with D perhaps TRBD1 (5 bases). In germline, CDR1 is MNHEY, CDR2 SVGAGI. The CDR3 runs to 13 residues. Trimming removed 6 bases from V and 13 bases from J, with 19 bases in between. The CDR3 sequence: CASSINSGFSQHF. CDR3 nucleotide sequence: TGTGCCAGCAGCATAAACTCAGGGTTTTCTCAGCATTTT.

The CDR3 sequence: CASSMDSSSYNEQFF. The CDR3 DNA is TGTGCCAGCAGCATGGACAGCTCCTCCTACAATGAGCAGTTCTTC. This chain joins TRBV5-4 and TRBJ2-1; perhaps TRBD1 as D (6 bases). Looked up from germline, CDR1 is SGHNT and CDR2 is YYREEE (reference sequence). The CDR3 contains 15 residues. V lost 4 bases and J lost 0, with 11 bases in between.

In DNA, the CDR3 is TGTGCCAGCAGCCAAGACCGACTAGCGGGGGGGCCCACCGGGGAGCTGTTTTTT. Its translation: CASSQDRLAGGPTGELFF. This chain joins TRBV4-2 and TRBJ2-2; TRBD2 matches at 14 bases. Unmatched junction bases numbered 4, after V lost 0 bases and J lost 4 bases. In germline, CDR1 is LGHNA, CDR2 YNFKEQ. The CDR3 covers 18 residues.

The gene calls are TRBV5-1 and TRBJ2-7; TRBD2 might be the D (7 bases). Germline V gene sequence: CDR1 SGHRS, CDR2 YFSETQ. Trimming left V 0 bases short and J 3 bases short, with 16 bases between. CDR3 length: 16 residues. The CDR3 reads CASSLATGGLGYEQYF. The CDR3, as DNA: TGCGCCAGCAGCTTGGCCACGGGGGGCCTGGGCTACGAGCAGTACTTC.

This rearrangement joins TRBV5-1 to TRBJ2-7, with D perhaps matching TRBD1 (5 bases). The CDR3 length is 14 residues. V was clipped by 4 bases and J by 3 bases, with 14 bases between them. Germline lookup yields CDR1 SGHRS and CDR2 YFSETQ. The CDR3 nucleotides are TGCGCCAGCAGCGCTGGACACCTCGGCTACGAGCAGTACTTC. Translation gives CASSAGHLGYEQYF.

The table lists this clone with a count of one. The V call is TRBV2, the J call TRBJ2-7; D may be TRBD2 (5 bases). The CDR3 extends over 11 amino acids. V was pared by 5 bases and J by 7 bases, with 9 bases between. Germline V gene lookup returns CDR1 SNHLY and CDR2 FYNNEI. The CDR3 DNA is TGTGCCAGCAGTCTTCCGGGAGAGCAGTACTTC. This codes for CASSLPGEQYF.

This clone was counted once. The chain employs TRBV29-1 and TRBJ2-2; D unresolved. The V gene's germline CDR1 is SQVTM and CDR2 ANQGSEA. CDR3 length equals 13 residues. Trimming removed 0 bases at V and 8 bases at J, with 10 bases between. The CDR3 region is CSVEDGSRGELFF. CDR3 nucleotide sequence: TGCAGCGTTGAAGACGGTTCTAGGGGGGAGCTGTTTTTT.

The table lists this clone with a count of one. V gene TRBV19 combines with J gene TRBJ2-1, with D uncertain. V lost 1 base to trimming and J lost 6 bases, with 7 bases between them. The CDR3 contains 13 residues. CDR1 and CDR2 from the germline V gene are LNHDA and SQIVND (reference sequence). This CDR3 reads CASSIGPGNEQFF. The CDR3 DNA sequence: TGTGCCAGTAGTATAGGGCCTGGCAATGAGCAGTTCTTC.

The V call is TRBV5-1, the J call TRBJ2-7, with 7 positions matching TRBD1. Germline V CDR1 and CDR2: SGHRS, YFSETQ. There are 15 residues in the CDR3. J was trimmed by 1 base and V by 4 bases; bases with no gene match: 8. DNA of the CDR3: TGCGCCAGCAGCCCGACAGGGACCCCTTCCTACGAGCAGTACTTC. Translation: CASSPTGTPSYEQYF.

J is TRBJ1-6 and V is TRBV30; 8 nucleotides align to TRBD1. J lost 9 bases, V lost 3 bases, and 10 bases had no gene match. Germline V gene data show CDR1 as GTSNPN and CDR2 as SVGIG (reference sequence). The CDR3 covers 15 residues. CDR3 bases: TGTGCCTGGAGGAGCCGTACAGGGGGATTTTCACCCCTCCACTTT. It translates to CAWRSRTGGFSPLHF.

V and J are TRBV18 and TRBJ1-2; D might be TRBD1 (5 bases). Germline assignment: CDR1 KGHSH and CDR2 LQKENI. This CDR3 is 15 amino acids long. Trimming took off 3 bases at V and 3 bases at J, with 14 bases between the two ends. CDR3 protein: CASSPSTVLDYGYTF. CDR3 bases: TGTGCCAGCTCACCCTCGACAGTTTTAGACTATGGCTACACCTTC. Filled out from reference TRBV18 and TRBJ1-2, the complete variable domain reads NAGVMQNPRHLVRRRGQEARLRCSPMKGHSHVYWYRQLPEEGLKFMVYLQKENIIDESGMPKERFSAEFPKEGPSILRIQQVVRGDSAAYFCASSPSTVLDYGYTFGSGTRLTVV.

The sample holds one count of this clone. The V call is TRBV11-2, the J call TRBJ2-6; no reliable D call. The CDR3 loop spans 15 amino acids. Looked up from germline, CDR1 is SGHAT and CDR2 is FQNNGV. V was clipped by 3 bases and J by 0 bases, with 6 bases between them. The CDR3 DNA reads as TGTGCCAGCAGCTTTACGGTCTCTGGGGCCAACGTCCTGACTTTC. Its protein product is CASSFTVSGANVLTF.

This clone was seen once. The chain employs TRBV5-1 and TRBJ2-7, with TRBD2 matching over 7 bases. There are 16 residues in the CDR3. V lost 0 bases, J lost 1 base, and 7 bases stayed unmatched. CDR1 is SGHRS and CDR2 is YFSETQ in the germline V gene. Here the CDR3 DNA reads TGCGCCAGCAGCTTGGCCATGGCTAGCGGATCCTACGAGCAGTACTTC. Translation: CASSLAMASGSYEQYF.

V usage is TRBV4-1 and J usage is TRBJ1-6, with D perhaps TRBD1 (6 bases). The CDR3 consists of 17 residues. Germline V gene data show CDR1 as MGHRA and CDR2 as YSYEKL. Trimming stripped 0 bases from V and 8 bases from J, with 17 bases between. The CDR3 loop is CASSQDVAGVEDSPLHF. For the CDR3, the DNA is TGCGCCAGCAGCCAAGATGTGGCAGGGGTTGAGGATTCACCCCTCCACTTT.

The chain recombines TRBV27 with TRBJ1-2, with TRBD1 matching over 8 bases. V shed 5 bases, J shed 2 bases, and the junction held 4 bases outside the gene matches. Germline V gives CDR1 MNHEY, CDR2 SMNVEV (reference sequence). The CDR3 runs 14 residues. The CDR3 DNA sequence: TGTGCCAGCAGTCCAGGGGGCGGAAACTATGGCTACACCTTC. It codes for CASSPGGGNYGYTF.

In DNA, the CDR3 is TGTGCCAGTAGAGACAGGCAGGCGAACACCGGGGAGCTGTTTTTT. Translated, it gives CASRDRQANTGELFF. V and J are TRBV19 and TRBJ2-2, with D maybe TRBD1 (6 bases). The V gene lost 6 bases and the J gene lost 0 bases, with 11 bases spanning the gap. This CDR3 is built from 15 residues. CDR1 is LNHDA and CDR2 is SQIVND in the germline V gene (reference sequence).

The chain couples TRBV10-1 to TRBJ2-5; D might be TRBD1 (5 bases). The DNA end favors TRBJ2-7, so the J call may be wrong. Germline lookup yields CDR1 WNHNN and CDR2 SYGVQD (reference sequence). CDR3 size: 18 residues. The CDR3 region has the DNA TGCGCCAGCAGCCTTGGCGGCATTGGAGACAGATACTCCTACGAGCAGTACTTC. Its translation: CASSLGGIGDRYSYEQYF.

The chain recombines TRBV5-6 with TRBJ1-1; D is possibly TRBD1 (5 bases). The CDR3 covers 16 residues. Germline V CDR1 and CDR2: SGHDT, YYEEEE. V gave up 2 bases and J gave up 3 bases, with 17 bases separating them. The CDR3 protein is CASSFLTGGRDTEAFF. The CDR3 nucleotides are TGTGCCAGCAGCTTTTTGACGGGGGGAAGGGACACTGAAGCTTTCTTT.

The sample holds a few counts of this clone. The chain links TRBV4-3 to TRBJ1-4; 10 positions agree with TRBD1. The CDR3 consists of 16 residues. The V and J ends lost 1 base and 14 bases, in that order; junction bases with no gene match: 13. Germline assignment: CDR1 LGHNA and CDR2 YSLEER. Written as DNA, the CDR3 is TGCGCCAGCAGCCAAGGGACAGGGGGTTTAATGGAGAGGCTGTTTTTT. It codes for CASSQGTGGLMERLFF.

The gene calls are TRBV6-1 and TRBJ2-1; 7 positions agree with TRBD2. The CDR3 runs 15 residues. V was pared by 5 bases and J by 6 bases, with 10 bases of the junction left unmatched. Germline V CDR1 and CDR2: MNHNS, SASEGT. The CDR3 loop is CASSPTSRNSNEQFF. CDR3 DNA sequence: TGTGCCAGCAGTCCGACTAGCCGTAACTCCAATGAGCAGTTCTTC.

The chain employs TRBV7-8 and TRBJ1-1; D is uncertain. CDR1 SGHVS and CDR2 FQNEAQ come from the germline V gene. The CDR3 contains 15 residues. V was trimmed by 3 bases and J by 1 base, leaving 12 bases between them. In nucleotides, the CDR3 is TGTGCCAGCAGCTTTGGGCGACAAGCGAACACTGAAGCTTTCTTT. This encodes CASSFGRQANTEAFF.

The chain combines TRBV6-4 with TRBJ1-2, with TRBD1 matching 7 bases. CDR3 length equals 13 residues. Germline CDR1 and CDR2: MRHNA and SNTAGT. The V segment lost 6 bases and the J segment 5 bases; nucleotides outside the gene matches: 6. The CDR3, as DNA: TGTGCCAGCAGAGGGACAGTATCGTATGGCTACACCTTC. As protein: CASRGTVSYGYTF.

The chain employs TRBV9 and TRBJ2-7; D is unclear. Trimming pared 0 bases from V and 2 bases from J, leaving 6 bases between. CDR3 length equals 13 residues. Germline CDR1 and CDR2: SGDLS and YYNGEE. CDR3 nucleotides: TGTGCCAGCAGCGTAGGGAGCCCCTACGAGCAGTACTTC. It encodes CASSVGSPYEQYF. Supplemented by reference TRBV9 and TRBJ2-7, the full variable domain reads DSGVTQTPKHLITATGQRVTLRCSPRSGDLSVYWYQQSLDQGLQFLIQYYNGEERAKGNILERFSAQQFPDLHSELNLSSLELGDSALYFCASSVGSPYEQYFGPGTRLTVT.

The genes are TRBV6-1 and TRBJ1-6; TRBD1 agrees at 9 bases. V dropped 3 bases and J dropped 5; count of bases not matched to a gene: 2. This CDR3 region has 15 residues. CDR1 is MNHNS and CDR2 is SASEGT in the germline V gene. CDR3 sequence reads: CASSEDRGNNSPLHF. The CDR3 DNA follows: TGTGCCAGCAGTGAGGACAGGGGAAATAATTCACCCCTCCACTTT.

The chain has TRBV7-9 and TRBJ1-1; unclear D gene. The V end lost 3 bases, the J end lost 0 bases, and 8 bases lay between the germline ends. The CDR3 is 14 residues long. Germline V gene data show CDR1 as SEHNR and CDR2 as FQNEAQ (reference sequence). The CDR3 loop reads CASSLAGMNTEAFF. DNA for the CDR3: TGTGCCAGCAGCTTGGCGGGCATGAACACTGAAGCTTTCTTT.